The 19 T cell receptor beta chains given below trace back to one sample, sequenced in a study of blood T cell repertoires in COVID-19. Data came from immunoSEQ multiplex PCR; TCRdb stores just in-frame clones and leaves some out. The sample includes about 310,000 clones, over 80% of them seen just once. Sequencing was carried out using PBMCs or T cells enriched from blood (not recorded which). These receptors originate from a woman in her late teens or twenties who had recovered from COVID-19.

The chain links TRBV5-1 to TRBJ2-7; 11 nucleotides agree with TRBD2. The V and J ends lost 0 bases and 3 bases, in that order; junction bases with no gene match: 5. CDR3 length equals 16 residues. Germline CDR1 and CDR2: SGHRS and YFSETQ. Here the CDR3 reads CASSLVAGGLSYEQYF. The DNA for the CDR3 is TGCGCCAGCAGCTTGGTAGCGGGGGGGCTCAGCTACGAGCAGTACTTC.

This clone was seen only once. This chain joins TRBV28 and TRBJ1-2, with 8 bases aligning to TRBD1. Germline CDR1 MDHEN, CDR2 SYDVKM. The CDR3 extends over 14 amino acids. The J segment lost 4 bases and the V segment lost 6 bases, leaving 7 bases of the junction unmatched. The CDR3 loop is CASRPGQAPYGYTF. CDR3 DNA: TGTGCCAGCAGGCCGGGACAGGCCCCCTATGGCTACACCTTC.

The J gene is TRBJ2-1, the V gene TRBV11-2; 10 positions match TRBD2. The ends lost 4 bases at V and 6 bases at J; junction bases unmatched: 6. The CDR3 sequence is 15 residues long. Germline CDR1 is SGHAT and CDR2 is FQNNGV. As DNA, the CDR3 is TGTGCCAGCAGCTCCTCTAGCGGGAGACCCAATGAGCAGTTCTTC. Translating gives CASSSSSGRPNEQFF.

This chain connects TRBV12-3 or TRBV12-4 to TRBJ1-2, with 7 bases that match TRBD1. The CDR3 sequence is 13 residues long. V lost 6 bases to trimming and J lost 7 bases; unmatched junction nucleotides: 8. CDR3 nucleotide sequence: TGTGCCAGCAGCCCCGGGCAGGGGGGTGGCTACACCTTC. This codes for CASSPGQGGGYTF.

The chain links TRBV4-3 to TRBJ1-2; TRBD1 matches 7 bases. The J segment lost 5 bases and the V segment lost 1 base, leaving 13 bases of the junction unmatched. From germline, CDR1 is LGHNA and CDR2 YSLEER. The CDR3 loop spans 17 amino acids. Written as DNA, the CDR3 is TGCGCCAGCAGCCAAGGAACCGGGACAGATATGACTTATGGCTACACCTTC. Encoded protein: CASSQGTGTDMTYGYTF.

The V call is TRBV7-6, the J call TRBJ2-1, with 10 bases lining up with TRBD2. J was trimmed by 6 bases and V by 0 bases; bases with no gene match: 11. CDR3 length: 18 amino acids. Germline V gene lookup returns CDR1 SGHVS and CDR2 FNYEAQ. The CDR3 spells CASSLALASGRLFNEQFF. The CDR3 DNA sequence: TGTGCCAGCAGCTTAGCGTTGGCTAGCGGGAGACTGTTCAATGAGCAGTTCTTC.

This clone was observed a handful of times. The V call is TRBV7-3, the J call TRBJ2-3; D possibly corresponds to TRBD1 (5 bases). Germline CDR1 SGHTA, CDR2 FQGTGA. Deletions cut 5 bases from V and 4 bases from J, with 13 bases between. CDR3 length: 14 residues. This chain's CDR3 is CASSPGSEADTQYF. CDR3 sequence (DNA): TGTGCCAGCAGCCCAGGGTCCGAAGCAGATACGCAGTATTTT.

The chain uses TRBV6-2 or TRBV6-3 and TRBJ2-3; no clear D. CDR1 is MNHEY and CDR2 is SVGEGT in the germline V gene. Trimming took 0 bases from V and 1 from J, leaving 17 bases between them. The CDR3 consists of 18 residues. CDR3: CASSYSFPGYSRTDTQYF. The DNA of the CDR3 is TGTGCCAGCAGTTACTCGTTCCCCGGGTACTCCCGCACAGATACGCAGTATTTT.

The chain has TRBV3-1 (or the pseudogene TRBV3-2) and TRBJ2-7, with D possibly matching TRBD1 (5 bases). CDR3 length: 14 residues. Per the germline V gene, CDR1 is LGHDT and CDR2 is YNNKEL (reference sequence). V was clipped by 2 bases and J by 1 base, with 9 bases between them. The DNA of the CDR3 is TGTGCCAGCAGCCAAAGACAGCTTTCCTACGAGCAGTACTTC. Amino acid sequence: CASSQRQLSYEQYF.

The DNA of the CDR3 is TGTGCCAGCTCACCCGTCCCCTCCAATGAGCAGTTCTTC. Translated, it gives CASSPVPSNEQFF. The V and J genes are TRBV18 and TRBJ2-1, with D hard to call. CDR1 is KGHSH and CDR2 is LQKENI in the germline V gene. The CDR3 consists of 13 residues. V lost 3 bases and J 6 bases, leaving 9 bases between the germline ends.

This clone was seen only a few times. The chain combines TRBV9 with TRBJ2-7; 9 nucleotides match TRBD2. The CDR3 spans 15 residues. The V gene's germline CDR1 is SGDLS and CDR2 YYNGEE. V trimming: 2 bases; J trimming: 6 bases; junction bases outside the gene matches: 9. CDR3 sequence: CASSVREGPSGEQYF. CDR3 nucleotides: TGTGCCAGCAGCGTGCGGGAGGGCCCGTCTGGCGAGCAGTACTTC.

This clone was seen a single time. This chain uses TRBV28 with TRBJ2-5, with 9 bases aligning to TRBD1. The CDR3 sequence is 11 residues long. Trimming took 2 bases from V and 14 from J; bases not matched to a gene: 3. In germline, CDR1 is MDHEN, CDR2 SYDVKM. CDR3 loop: CASSLMGQGYF. CDR3 in DNA: TGTGCCAGCAGTTTAATGGGACAGGGATACTTC.

The chain uses TRBV10-3 and TRBJ1-1; maybe TRBD1 (6 bases). The CDR3 spans 12 residues. The ends were cut back, 6 bases at V and 1 base at J, with 6 bases in the middle. Germline CDR1 ENHRY, CDR2 SYGVKD. The CDR3 region has the DNA TGTGCCATCAGGGACAGGAACACTGAAGCTTTCTTT. This translates into CAIRDRNTEAFF.

The chain employs TRBV20-1 and TRBJ2-3; a weak D match, TRBD1 (6 bases). CDR1 is DFQATT, CDR2 SNEGSKA, per germline (reference sequence). The CDR3 loop spans 14 amino acids. V was trimmed by 3 bases and J by 2 bases, leaving 12 bases between them. The chain's CDR3 is CSASGQFLTDTQYF. The CDR3 DNA is TGCAGTGCTAGTGGACAGTTCCTCACAGATACGCAGTATTTT.

This clone was recorded only once. The V gene is TRBV7-9, the J gene TRBJ2-5, with TRBD2 as a possible D gene (6 bases). Looked up from germline, CDR1 is SEHNR and CDR2 is FQNEAQ (reference sequence). Trimming removed 3 bases at V and 2 bases at J, with 10 bases between. This CDR3 region has 14 residues. The CDR3 reads CASSFRRGQETQYF. CDR3 nucleotide sequence: TGTGCCAGCAGCTTCCGGCGGGGTCAAGAGACCCAGTACTTC.

The chain is built from TRBV9 and TRBJ1-1; no clear D gene. This CDR3 spans 15 amino acids. The V and J ends lost 4 bases and 2 bases respectively, with 15 bases between them. Germline V lookup: CDR1 SGDLS, CDR2 YYNGEE. The CDR3 here is CASSPRVILNTEAFF. The DNA of the CDR3 is TGTGCCAGCAGCCCGAGGGTGATTTTAAACACTGAAGCTTTCTTT.

Remarks on this clone: Other DNA sequences in the sample encode the same CDR3. The chain recombines TRBV27 with TRBJ1-1, with D possibly matching TRBD1 (6 bases). Germline V gives CDR1 MNHEY, CDR2 SMNVEV (reference sequence). The V gene lost 2 bases and the J gene lost 5 bases, with 9 bases spanning the gap. The CDR3 runs 13 residues. CDR3 coding DNA: TGTGCCAGCAGTTTAAGCACAGGGACTGAAGCTTTCTTT. Its translation is CASSLSTGTEAFF.

This sequence joins TRBV11-2 and TRBJ1-1; TRBD1 matches at 7 bases. With V trimmed by 4 bases and J by 7 bases, 9 bases remained unmatched. Germline V gives CDR1 SGHAT, CDR2 FQNNGV. This CDR3 is built from 14 residues. The CDR3 loop reads CASSYSGTAIEAFF. The CDR3 DNA reads TGTGCCAGCAGCTACTCCGGGACAGCAATTGAAGCTTTCTTT.

This clone turned up a few times. Written as DNA, the CDR3 is TGCAGTACCACAGGGCGGGCTGGCTACACCTTC. Translated, it gives CSTTGRAGYTF. The J gene is TRBJ1-2, the V gene TRBV20-1; weak D call: TRBD1 (6 bases). Per germline, CDR1 DFQATT and CDR2 SNEGSKA (reference sequence). The CDR3 spans 11 residues. V was pared by 8 bases and J by 7 bases, with 14 bases between.